This T cell receptor (beta chain) was sequenced during a study of blood T cells in healthy people across ages. Overall study results and limits: Per-million-T-cell TCR beta diversity fell roughly linearly with age. Observed TCR beta diversity showed a strong correlation with the percentage of naive T cells as measured by flow cytometry.

The CDR3 is 12 amino acids. V lost 4 bases and J lost 4, with 10 bases in between. The V gene's germline CDR1 is DFQATT and CDR2 SNEGSKA (reference sequence). This clonotype was counted between two and nine times. What it recognizes is unknown. Sample-barcoded 5' priming and a J-beta primer mix drove a second PCR of roughly 7 to 11 cycles. The template-switch adaptor was a 5' adaptor with 12 random nucleotides. It tagged each cDNA molecule. Using its own MiXCR run on the 5' RACE reads, TCRdb lists one record per CDR3 protein. The profile shows some 1,800,000 distinct CDR3 sequences, around 40% of them singletons.

The chain has TRBV20-1 and TRBJ1-2; D uncertain. The TCR sequence derives from a human donor in good health. The source material was blood. DNA of the CDR3: TGCAGTGCTACCCGGACGGCCTATGGCTACACCTTC. Translation gives CSATRTAYGYTF.